The sample holds a few counts of the clone carrying this TCR beta chain. Antigen unknown. This CDR3 is also generated by other DNA sequences in the sample. This sample was taken from a study of beta chain features in type 1 diabetes. Germline V gene lookup returns CDR1 SGHRS and CDR2 YFSETQ. The CDR3 extends over 12 amino acids. V lost 4 bases and J lost 2, with 6 bases in between. TCRB transcripts that were expressed got sequenced, as all of the isolated RNA had been reverse transcribed. Measured with immunoSEQ multiplex PCR; TCRdb has only the in-frame clones, and not every one. The table has roughly 150,000 clones, 7.8% seen once. Study-level results: When Type 1 diabetes patients were examined, their TCRB CDR3s proved moderately but significantly shorter in all four CD4+ subsets.

The chain couples TRBV5-1 to TRBJ2-5, with unresolved D. Sample: central memory CD4+ T cells from blood. The receptor's source is a woman aged 35 to 49 with type 1 diabetes. In nucleotides, the CDR3 is TGCGCCAGCAGCCTACTACAAGAGACCCAGTACTTC. It codes for CASSLLQETQYF.